The next 10 T cell receptor beta chains were all read from a single sample in a study of blood T cell repertoires in COVID-19. The repertoire was sequenced with immunoSEQ multiplex PCR; TCRdb's copy has only in-frame clones and lacks some. This table has fewer than 200,000 clones, 75% to 90% appearing once. The specimen was peripheral blood. The receptors originated from a woman between 55 and 75 years old with acute or convalescent COVID-19.

The V gene is TRBV5-5, the J gene TRBJ2-3; D perhaps matches TRBD2 (5 bases). V was shortened by 0 bases and J by 7 bases, with 9 bases between the two germline ends. This CDR3 is built from 13 residues. The germline CDR1 and CDR2 sequences are SGHKS and YYEKEE (reference sequence). The CDR3 DNA reads TGTGCCAGCAGCTTGGTGGGAGTTAATACGCAGTATTTT. This gives the protein CASSLVGVNTQYF. The variable domain in full, completed from reference TRBV5-5 and TRBJ2-3, reads DAGVTQSPTHLIKTRGQQVTLRCSPISGHKSVSWYQQVLGQGPQFIFQYYEKEERGRGNFPDRFSARQFPNYSSELNVNALLLGDSALYLCASSLVGVNTQYFGPGTRLTVL.

The CDR3 is CASSPAGQMNTEAFF. In DNA form, the CDR3 reads TGTGCCAGCAGCCCCGCTGGACAGATGAACACTGAAGCTTTCTTT. J is TRBJ1-1 and V is TRBV9, with D perhaps TRBD1 (6 bases). V lost 4 bases and J lost 0, with 13 bases in between. The CDR3 sequence is 15 residues long. Germline CDR1 and CDR2: SGDLS and YYNGEE.

The genes are TRBV4-1 and TRBJ1-2; 9 bases map to TRBD1. Trimming took 3 bases from V and 8 from J; bases not matched to a gene: 16. CDR3 length: 17 residues. Germline-derived CDR1 and CDR2 are MGHRA and YSYEKL. The CDR3 region has the DNA TGCGCCAGCAGCCACCTCTTATTAACAGGGGGCGCTGGGGGCTACACCTTC. It codes for CASSHLLLTGGAGGYTF.

Only one count was recorded for this clone. The chain joins TRBV28 to TRBJ1-5; possibly TRBD1 for D (5 bases). There are 16 residues in the CDR3. The germline V gene has CDR1 MDHEN and CDR2 SYDVKM. V was trimmed by 0 bases and J by 0 bases, leaving 9 bases between them. The CDR3 sequence: CASSLWGRGSNQPQHF. The DNA for the CDR3 is TGTGCCAGCAGTTTATGGGGGAGGGGTAGCAATCAGCCCCAGCATTTT.

The J gene is TRBJ1-1, the V gene TRBV19, with 7 nucleotides matching TRBD1. J lost 4 bases, V lost 0 bases, and 5 bases had no gene match. The CDR3 runs 15 residues. Germline CDR1 LNHDA, CDR2 SQIVND (reference sequence). The CDR3 DNA is TGTGCCAGTAGTATAGAAGTCGCAGGGGGCACTGAAGCTTTCTTT. It codes for CASSIEVAGGTEAFF.

The CDR3 nucleotides read TGTGCCAGCAGCCCACGGACAGGTAATACTGAAGCTTTCTTT. Amino acid sequence: CASSPRTGNTEAFF. This rearrangement joins TRBV9 to TRBJ1-1; 7 nucleotides match TRBD1. The germline V gene has CDR1 SGDLS and CDR2 YYNGEE. The CDR3 spans 14 residues. Germline trimming cut 4 bases from V and 5 bases from J; bases unmatched to any gene: 8.

This clone has only one observation. The gene calls are TRBV19 and TRBJ1-3; D is possibly TRBD1 (5 bases). CDR3 size: 14 residues. Trimming shortened V by 9 bases and J by 4 bases, and 16 bases separated the two germline ends. Germline V gene data show CDR1 as LNHDA and CDR2 as SQIVND (reference sequence). The CDR3 coding sequence is TGTGCCAGCAACAAACCAGGGTCCGGAAACACCATATATTTT. Its translation is CASNKPGSGNTIYF.

The rearrangement uses TRBV2 and TRBJ1-6; D is perhaps TRBD1 (5 bases). CDR3 length equals 15 residues. V lost 8 bases to trimming and J lost 7 bases, with 18 bases between them. The germline CDR1 and CDR2 sequences are SNHLY and FYNNEI. The CDR3 DNA follows: TGTGCCAGCTACCTCAGGGATTCGCGGAATTCACCCCTCCACTTT. This sequence encodes CASYLRDSRNSPLHF.

The chain uses TRBV14 and TRBJ1-2, with TRBD1 identical over 7 bases. This CDR3 region has 17 residues. After removal of 1 base from V and 0 bases from J, the junction contained 8 bases not matched to a gene. Germline CDR1 is SGHDN and CDR2 is FVKESK. The CDR3 spells CASSQVWQGVTNYGYTF. As DNA, the CDR3 is TGTGCCAGCAGCCAAGTATGGCAGGGGGTCACTAACTATGGCTACACCTTC.

The rearrangement links TRBV15 to TRBJ1-6; 8 positions match TRBD1. The V gene's germline CDR1 is LNHNV and CDR2 YYDKDF (reference sequence). With V trimmed by 0 bases and J by 9 bases, 7 bases remained unmatched. This CDR3 is 16 amino acids long. The DNA for the CDR3 is TGTGCCACCAGCAGAGATCGTAAAACAGGGGGTTCACCCCTCCACTTT. It yields the protein CATSRDRKTGGSPLHF.